The 11 T cell receptor beta chains presented below share a single source sample, sequenced in a study of T cell responses to AZD1222 COVID-19 vaccine. Measured with immunoSEQ multiplex PCR; TCRdb has only the in-frame clones, and not every one. The data hold 100,000 or so clones, with 82% observed a single time. The specimen comprised peripheral blood, sampled on day 0 of AZD1222 vaccination. These TCRs come from an adult in good health.

A remark on this clone: The same CDR3 can be traced to other DNA sequences in this sample. V usage is TRBV7-9 and J usage is TRBJ2-7; D may be TRBD1 (5 bases). The CDR3 covers 12 residues. Per the germline V gene, CDR1 is SEHNR and CDR2 is FQNEAQ (reference sequence). V was cut by 2 bases and J by 6 bases, with 8 bases left in between. The CDR3 DNA reads as TGTGCCAGCAGCTTACTGCAGGGCGAGCAGTACTTC. Amino acid sequence: CASSLLQGEQYF. The variable domain in full, completed from reference TRBV7-9 and TRBJ2-7, reads DTGVSQNPRHKITKRGQNVTFRCDPISEHNRLYWYRQTLGQGPEFLTYFQNEAQLEKSRLLSDRFSAERPKGSFSTLEIQRTEQGDSAMYLCASSLLQGEQYFGPGTRLTVT.

The chain couples TRBV7-9 to TRBJ2-7; D call uncertain. The CDR3 sequence is 13 residues long. Trimming left V 4 bases short and J 4 bases short, with 11 bases between. The germline gives CDR1 SEHNR, CDR2 FQNEAQ (reference sequence). CDR3 sequence (DNA): TGTGCCAGCAGCTCGACCCACAGTTACGAGCAGTACTTC. It encodes CASSSTHSYEQYF.

V and J are TRBV28 and TRBJ2-7; perhaps TRBD1 as D (5 bases). V shed 6 bases and J shed 2 bases, with 11 bases lying between them. The CDR3 contains 13 residues. In germline, CDR1 is MDHEN, CDR2 SYDVKM. Here the CDR3 DNA reads TGTGCCAGCAGGGTACAGGCGACCTACGAGCAGTACTTC. It encodes CASRVQATYEQYF.

The chain carries TRBV19 and TRBJ1-2; no definite D call. The CDR3 runs 15 residues. The V gene's germline CDR1 is LNHDA and CDR2 SQIVND (reference sequence). Trimming stripped 0 bases from V and 3 bases from J, with 11 bases between. The CDR3 region has the DNA TGTGCCAGTAGTATAGATTTCGGACGGTACTATGGCTACACCTTC. This translates into CASSIDFGRYYGYTF.

V is TRBV5-1 and J is TRBJ2-3, with 9 positions matching TRBD1. CDR3 length equals 16 residues. Looked up from germline, CDR1 is SGHRS and CDR2 is YFSETQ. V was clipped by 1 base and J by 4 bases; unmatched bases: 7. The CDR3 reads CASSLFGQGTADTQYF. CDR3 in DNA: TGCGCCAGCAGCTTGTTTGGACAGGGGACGGCAGATACGCAGTATTTT.

The rearrangement links TRBV5-4 to TRBJ1-2, with D perhaps matching TRBD1 (5 bases). The CDR3 contains 16 residues. CDR1 SGHNT and CDR2 YYREEE come from the germline V gene (reference sequence). Trimming removed 0 bases from V and 0 bases from J, with 12 bases in between. The CDR3 nucleotides read TGTGCCAGCAGCTTGGGGGACGCCTCAGCTAACTATGGCTACACCTTC. Translation: CASSLGDASANYGYTF. Using reference TRBV5-4 and TRBJ1-2 for the parts outside the CDR3, the full variable domain is ETGVTQSPTHLIKTRGQQVTLRCSSQSGHNTVSWYQQALGQGPQFIFQYYREEENGRGNFPPRFSGLQFPNYSSELNVNALELDDSALYLCASSLGDASANYGYTFGSGTRLTVV.

This clone was found once. The gene calls are TRBV6-5 and TRBJ1-1; 10 bases fit TRBD1. Germline CDR1 is MNHEY and CDR2 is SVGAGI. The V segment lost 8 bases and the J segment 4 bases; nucleotides outside the gene matches: 7. The length of the CDR3 is 14 residues. CDR3 nucleotides: TGTGCCAGCCTCGAGGACAGGGGGGCCACTGAAGCTTTCTTT. Encoded protein: CASLEDRGATEAFF.

The chain uses TRBV5-6 and TRBJ2-2; TRBD1 agrees at 7 bases. CDR3 length equals 12 residues. The germline gives CDR1 SGHDT, CDR2 YYEEEE. J gave up 10 bases and V 2 bases, and 2 bases lay outside the gene matches. The CDR3 loop reads CASSFDREELFF. The CDR3 region has the DNA TGTGCCAGCAGCTTCGACAGGGAGGAGCTGTTTTTT.

In this sample, this clone turned up a few times. The chain is built from TRBV9 and TRBJ2-1; TRBD2 is a possible D gene (5 bases). Germline values: CDR1 SGDLS, CDR2 YYNGEE. The CDR3 spans 13 residues. The ends were cut back, 0 bases at V and 8 bases at J, with 9 bases in the middle. The CDR3 spells CASSVGGWDEQFF. The CDR3 bases are TGTGCCAGCAGCGTAGGAGGGTGGGATGAGCAGTTCTTC.

This chain joins TRBV19 and TRBJ1-1; unclear D gene. Between the trimmed V and J ends, which lost 3 bases and 4 bases, there was a span of 15 bases. Germline V lookup: CDR1 LNHDA, CDR2 SQIVND (reference sequence). The CDR3 spans 15 residues. CDR3 DNA sequence: TGTGCCAGTAGTATCATGTTACGGGTGAGCACTGAAGCTTTCTTT. It specifies CASSIMLRVSTEAFF.

V is TRBV29-1 and J is TRBJ2-7, with D tentatively TRBD1 (6 bases). CDR1 is SQVTM, CDR2 ANQGSEA, per germline. The V end lost 4 bases, the J end lost 3 bases, and 10 bases lay between the germline ends. This CDR3 has 12 amino acids. DNA of the CDR3: TGCAGCGTTGCTGCAGGGGTCTACGAGCAGTACTTC. This gives the protein CSVAAGVYEQYF.